This is a list of T cell receptor beta chains from one sample in a study of radiotherapy plus CTLA-4 blockade in lung cancer. TCRdb's copy holds only in-frame clones and misses some; the assay was immunoSEQ multiplex PCR. The sample consists of more than 100,000 clones, 75% to 90% of them appearing once. This sample comprised peripheral blood, obtained from a patient treated with radiotherapy plus ipilimumab. These receptors came from a human donor with non-small cell lung cancer that progressed on radiotherapy plus ipilimumab. Each CDR3 is given with its conserved first and last residue. A D gene is named only where the DNA matches it firmly. Not all rows give a size; the values are once, few, many and, for expanded clones, a class.

j_call: TRBJ1-3
d_call: -
cdr3_length: 14
clone_size: -
v_call: TRBV5-1
cdr3_nt: TGCGCCAGCAGCTTGGTAGGGTCTGGAAACACCATATATTTT
cdr3_aa: CASSLVGSGNTIYF

j_call: TRBJ1-5
d_call: -
cdr3_length: 17
clone_size: -
v_call: TRBV7-2
cdr3_nt: TGTGCCAGCAGCTTAGCGCCCCGTTGGCAGGGGTACCAGCCCCAGCATTTT
cdr3_aa: CASSLAPRWQGYQPQHF

j_call: TRBJ1-2
d_call: -
cdr3_length: 15
clone_size: -
v_call: TRBV5-4
cdr3_nt: TGTGCCACCAACGTCCGAGGCAGGGATAACTATGGCTACACCTTC
cdr3_aa: CATNVRGRDNYGYTF

j_call: TRBJ1-3
d_call: -
cdr3_length: 12
clone_size: -
v_call: TRBV10-3
cdr3_nt: TGTGCCATCAGCCTCTCTGGAAACACCATATATTTT
cdr3_aa: CAISLSGNTIYF

j_call: TRBJ2-1
d_call: TRBD2
cdr3_length: 14
clone_size: -
v_call: TRBV6-1
cdr3_nt: TGTGCCAGCAGTACCGGGACTAGTGCGTCGGAGCAGTTCTTC
cdr3_aa: CASSTGTSASEQFF

j_call: TRBJ2-3
d_call: TRBD1
cdr3_length: 16
clone_size: -
v_call: TRBV5-6
cdr3_nt: TGTGCCAGCAGCCCGGGACAGGGCGTCCCGCCAGATACGCAGTATTTT
cdr3_aa: CASSPGQGVPPDTQYF

j_call: TRBJ1-4
d_call: TRBD1
cdr3_length: 15
clone_size: -
v_call: TRBV4-1
cdr3_nt: TGCGCCAGCAGCCATGAGCAGGGGGCTGGAGAAAAACTGTTTTTT
cdr3_aa: CASSHEQGAGEKLFF

j_call: TRBJ1-1
d_call: -
cdr3_length: 14
clone_size: once
v_call: TRBV18
cdr3_nt: TGTGCCAGCTCACCAGAAGGGGATACTAATGAAGCTTTCTTT
cdr3_aa: CASSPEGDTNEAFF

j_call: TRBJ1-4
d_call: -
cdr3_length: 16
clone_size: few
v_call: TRBV18
cdr3_nt: TGTGCCAGCTCAAGCAGGGTGGTGGCTACTAATGAAAAACTGTTTTTT
cdr3_aa: CASSSRVVATNEKLFF

j_call: TRBJ2-7
d_call: TRBD2
cdr3_length: 15
clone_size: -
v_call: TRBV5-1
cdr3_nt: TGCGCCAGCAGCTCCGGACTAGCGGTCGGATACGAGCAGTACTTC
cdr3_aa: CASSSGLAVGYEQYF

j_call: TRBJ2-7
d_call: -
cdr3_length: 16
clone_size: -
v_call: TRBV9
cdr3_nt: TGTGCCAGCAGCGTGGGACCCGACAGATCCCGTTACGAGCAGTACTTC
cdr3_aa: CASSVGPDRSRYEQYF

j_call: TRBJ1-2
d_call: -
cdr3_length: 17
clone_size: -
v_call: TRBV5-4
cdr3_nt: TGTGCCAGCAACCGAGGCCCCTCAGGGACGTTTGACTATGGCTACACCTTC
cdr3_aa: CASNRGPSGTFDYGYTF

j_call: TRBJ1-4
d_call: -
cdr3_length: 13
clone_size: -
v_call: TRBV9
cdr3_nt: TGTGCCAGCAGCGTAGGTATGGGGGAAAAACTGTTTTTT
cdr3_aa: CASSVGMGEKLFF

j_call: TRBJ1-2
d_call: TRBD1
cdr3_length: 14
clone_size: -
v_call: TRBV5-4
cdr3_nt: TGTGCCAGCAGCTTGGACAGGGGGTTGGGTGGCTACACCTTC
cdr3_aa: CASSLDRGLGGYTF

j_call: TRBJ2-5
d_call: -
cdr3_length: 16
clone_size: -
v_call: TRBV4-2
cdr3_nt: TGTGCCAGCAGCCAAGAGAGGATGTCCCCCGGGGGGACCCAGTACTTC
cdr3_aa: CASSQERMSPGGTQYF

j_call: TRBJ1-5
d_call: -
cdr3_length: 17
clone_size: -
v_call: TRBV2
cdr3_nt: TGTGCCAGCAGTGCGTGGCCAGGGGTAGGTAGCAATCAGCCCCAGCATTTT
cdr3_aa: CASSAWPGVGSNQPQHF

j_call: TRBJ2-1
d_call: -
cdr3_length: 14
clone_size: -
v_call: TRBV10-2
cdr3_nt: TGCGCCAGCAGTGAGTCGGTGTATGACAATGAGCAGTTCTTC
cdr3_aa: CASSESVYDNEQFF